Here is one T cell receptor beta chain with its context. This clonotype came up a few times. Its antigen is not yet known. No much larger clonotype is one base removed from it; base qualities were not supplied. This sample's time point label indicates: patch test 1, 2 weeks after DPC sensitization. The treatment or condition label, as the study defines it: therapeutic diphenylcyclopropenone sensitization with weekly scalp DPC. At each patch-test visit, blood was drawn before the patch test was applied. To be eligible, patients had to be aged 18 to 70, diagnosed with alopecia and judged suitable for DPC therapy, while pregnant patients were excluded. Total RNA was extracted from unfractionated whole blood collected in Tempus Blood RNA tubes. The germline V gene gives CDR1 as SGHVS and CDR2 as FQNEAQ. The CDR3 runs 14 residues from the cysteine to the phenylalanine. Just CDR3 DNA is preserved here, 42 bases in frame from base 1. Between the V and J ends, shortened by 3 bases and 7 bases respectively, the junction contains 13 bases.

Library preparation was by RACE. The data were produced on a NextSeq 500. During library preparation, unique molecular identifiers were attached to individual cDNA molecules so that TCRs could be counted quantitatively and reproducibly. From each blood RNA sample, both TCR alpha and TCR beta chains were sequenced. On the study's bioinformatics: The median number of TCRs per sample was some 100,000, ranging from about 23,224 to 750,000. The Decombinator software suite was used to annotate V, J and CDR3 in the TCR reads. To make PS versus PT1 abundance plots, every sample was subsampled to the same number of TCRs (28,000). TCRs were defined as expanded if absent before sensitization and observed at least eight times at the 2-week time point. TCRdb redid the processing of the public reads, applying fastp at Q25 and MiXCR, and retained in-frame beta chains. Every distinct CDR3 protein forms one entry, paired with its most common genes and DNA. The V and J calls and clone size are TCRdb's, not the authors'. The sample yields about 100,000 distinct CDR3 sequences; over 9.5% were counted once. The ten largest make up about 2.4% of the sample.

The sample is drawn from a study of human T cells and chemical hapten exposure (dated by TCRdb to about 2021). Background on the whole study: For sensitization, 2% DPC in acetone was applied to an approximately 2 cm by approximately 2 cm area of upper inner arm skin. About 30 alopecia patients provided blood for TCR sequencing at one to four time points (pre-sensitization, 2, 6 and 24 weeks). Libraries were combined into a pool for sequencing, and differences in TCR yield between samples came mainly from small differences in library volumes within the pool. Patch testing was done on the upper back using Finn chambers containing 0.01% DPC, and results were scored after 6 days according to International Contact Dermatitis Research Group standards. The patient cohort, mostly female, included alopecia areata with under or over 50% scalp involvement, alopecia totalis and alopecia universalis. Blood samples were taken from patients before sensitization (week 0) and then at 2, 6 and about 24 weeks after DPC sensitization. The study tracked peripheral blood TCR repertoire changes in vivo during primary and secondary sensitization to the hapten diphenylcyclopropenone (DPC) in alopecia patients. Throughout the approximately 24-week study period, patients were also given weekly therapeutic DPC doses on the scalp. Findings and caveats that apply to the study as a whole: Repeated subsampling changed both the strength of the expansion versus patch-test correlation and the threshold at which that correlation became significant. No change with DPC sensitization was found in the number of TCRs above 1 in 1000 frequency, and no evidence of global repertoire structure alterations was found. Patch test score was positively correlated with the number of PT1 expanded TCRs, with significance at thresholds 8, 16 and 32 but not at 4. All patients had alopecia, a presumed autoimmune disease, so their immune response might differ from that of healthy individuals. Expanded TCRs formed significantly more large CDR3 similarity clusters than pre-sensitization or healthy control sets, consistent with antigen-driven responses.

The chain is made from TRBV7-8 and TRBJ1-5; TRBD1 might be the D gene, on 6 matching bases. This receptor was taken from a man aged 40-55 years with alopecia areata. Some clones in this sample may be carry-over from other donors' samples. The sequences come from whole blood, collected in connection with sensitization to the hapten diphenylcyclopropenone (DPC). The nucleotide sequence is given as TGTGCCAGCAGCTTGGGGACAACGAGACAGCCCCAGCATTTT. Its protein is CASSLGTTRQPQHF.